This TCR beta chain was identified during a study of CD8+CD57+ T cells in acquired aplastic anemia. This clonotype appeared a few times. Selection for sequencing was limited to patients who had shown CD8+CD57+ cell expansion by flow cytometry. Every patient had severe acquired aplastic anemia. TCR beta VDJ and CDR3 profiles were obtained from a genomic DNA template. TCRdb redid the calling of the reads with MiXCR, one entry per CDR3 protein. The repertoire consists of 160,000 or so distinct CDR3 sequences, with 71% occurring once and the leading ten covering around 45%. This TCR was recovered from a human donor with aplastic anemia. The sequenced sample was sorted CD4+, CD8+, or CD8+CD57+ T cells (not recorded which) from PBMCs.

The CDR3 DNA sequence: TGTGCCAGCAGCCCACGGGGCGGCGAAAGGGAGCAGTACTTC. Protein product: CASSPRGGEREQYF. The rearrangement links TRBV7-9 to TRBJ2-7; D could derive from TRBD1 or TRBD2 (5 bases each). Germline values: CDR1 SEHNR, CDR2 FQNEAQ (reference sequence). There are 14 residues in the CDR3. V dropped 5 bases and J dropped 7 bases, with 18 bases sitting between them.